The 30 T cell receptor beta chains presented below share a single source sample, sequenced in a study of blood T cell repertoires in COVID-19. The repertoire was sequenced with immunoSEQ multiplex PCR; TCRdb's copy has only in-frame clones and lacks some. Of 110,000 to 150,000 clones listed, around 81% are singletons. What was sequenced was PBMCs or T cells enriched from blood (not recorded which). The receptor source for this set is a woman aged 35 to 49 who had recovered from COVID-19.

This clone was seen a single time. The CDR3 nucleotides are TGTGCCAGCAGCTCGGGTCCCTCCTACGAGCAGTACTTC. It specifies CASSSGPSYEQYF. The rearrangement links TRBV7-3 to TRBJ2-7; D is unresolved. CDR1 SGHTA and CDR2 FQGTGA come from the germline V gene. V lost 4 bases, J lost 0 bases, and 7 bases lay in between. This CDR3 spans 13 amino acids.

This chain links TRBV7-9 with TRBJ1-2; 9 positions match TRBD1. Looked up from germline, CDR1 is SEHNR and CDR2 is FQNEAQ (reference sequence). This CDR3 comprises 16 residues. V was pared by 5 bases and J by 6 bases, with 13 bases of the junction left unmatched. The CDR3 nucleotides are TGTGCCAGCAGCCGCGGACAGGGGATTGGCGCGGATGGCTACACCTTC. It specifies CASSRGQGIGADGYTF.

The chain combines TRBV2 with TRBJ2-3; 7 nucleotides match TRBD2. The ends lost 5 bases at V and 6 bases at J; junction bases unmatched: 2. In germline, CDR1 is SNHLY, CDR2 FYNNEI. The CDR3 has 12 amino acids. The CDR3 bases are TGTGCCAGCAGTTCACTAGCGGATACGCAGTATTTT. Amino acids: CASSSLADTQYF.

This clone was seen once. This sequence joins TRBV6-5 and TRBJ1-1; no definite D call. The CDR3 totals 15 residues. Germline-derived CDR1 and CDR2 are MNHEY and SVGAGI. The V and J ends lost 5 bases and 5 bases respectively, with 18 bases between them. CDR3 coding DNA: TGTGCCAGCAGTACAGACACCCACCCGGCAACTGAAGCTTTCTTT. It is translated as CASSTDTHPATEAFF.

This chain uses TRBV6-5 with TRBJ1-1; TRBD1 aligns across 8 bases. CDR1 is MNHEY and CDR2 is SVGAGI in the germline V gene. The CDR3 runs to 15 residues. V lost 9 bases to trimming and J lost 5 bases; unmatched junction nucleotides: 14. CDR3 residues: CASWTLGQGVTEAFF. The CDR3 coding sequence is TGTGCCAGTTGGACTCTTGGACAGGGAGTAACTGAAGCTTTCTTT.

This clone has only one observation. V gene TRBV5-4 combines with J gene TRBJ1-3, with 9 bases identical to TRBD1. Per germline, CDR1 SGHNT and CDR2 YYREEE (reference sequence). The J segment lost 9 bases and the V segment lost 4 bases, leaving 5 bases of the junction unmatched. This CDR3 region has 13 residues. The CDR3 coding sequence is TGTGCCAGCAGCCGGACAGGGGAGGGCACCATATATTTT. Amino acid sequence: CASSRTGEGTIYF.

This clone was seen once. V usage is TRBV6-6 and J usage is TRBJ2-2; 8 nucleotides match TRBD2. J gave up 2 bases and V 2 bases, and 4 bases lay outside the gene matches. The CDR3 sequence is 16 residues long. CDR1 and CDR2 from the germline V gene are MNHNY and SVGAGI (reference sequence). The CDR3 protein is CASSYRSGGNTGELFF. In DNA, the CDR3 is TGTGCCAGCAGTTACAGGAGCGGGGGAAACACCGGGGAGCTGTTTTTT.

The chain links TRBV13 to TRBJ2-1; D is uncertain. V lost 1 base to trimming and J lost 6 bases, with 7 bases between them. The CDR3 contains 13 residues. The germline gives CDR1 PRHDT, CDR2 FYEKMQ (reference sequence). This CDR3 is CASSLAVFNEQFF. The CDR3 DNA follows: TGTGCCAGCAGCTTAGCGGTCTTCAATGAGCAGTTCTTC.

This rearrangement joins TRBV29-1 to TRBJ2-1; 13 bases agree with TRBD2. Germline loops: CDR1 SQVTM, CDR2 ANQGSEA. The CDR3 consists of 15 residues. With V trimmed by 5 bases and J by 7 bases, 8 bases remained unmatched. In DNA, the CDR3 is TGCAGCGTTAGCAAGCCGGGACTAGCGGGGAATGAGCAGTTCTTC. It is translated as CSVSKPGLAGNEQFF.

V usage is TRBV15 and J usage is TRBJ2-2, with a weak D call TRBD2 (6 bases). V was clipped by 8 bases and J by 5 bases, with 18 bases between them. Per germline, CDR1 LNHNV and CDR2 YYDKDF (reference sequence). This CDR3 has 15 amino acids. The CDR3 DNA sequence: TGTGCCACCCGGACCGGAGGGCCGGGGACCGGGGAGCTGTTTTTT. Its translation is CATRTGGPGTGELFF.

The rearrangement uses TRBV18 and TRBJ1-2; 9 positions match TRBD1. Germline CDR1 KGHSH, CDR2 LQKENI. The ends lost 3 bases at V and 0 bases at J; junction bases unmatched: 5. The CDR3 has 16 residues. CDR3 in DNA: TGTGCCAGCTCACCTCTAACAGGGGGCCCTAACTATGGCTACACCTTC. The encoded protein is CASSPLTGGPNYGYTF.

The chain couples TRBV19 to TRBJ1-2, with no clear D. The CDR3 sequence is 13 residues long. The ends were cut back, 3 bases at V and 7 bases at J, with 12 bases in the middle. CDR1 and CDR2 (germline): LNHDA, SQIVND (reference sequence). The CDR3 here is CASSIGGSPGYTF. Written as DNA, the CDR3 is TGTGCCAGTAGTATTGGTGGCTCGCCTGGCTACACCTTC.

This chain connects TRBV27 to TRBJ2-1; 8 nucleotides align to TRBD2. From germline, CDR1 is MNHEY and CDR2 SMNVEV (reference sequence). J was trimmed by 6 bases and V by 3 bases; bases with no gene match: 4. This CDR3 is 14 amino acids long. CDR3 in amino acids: CASSFGGALNEQFF. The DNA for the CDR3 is TGTGCCAGCAGTTTCGGGGGGGCGCTCAATGAGCAGTTCTTC.

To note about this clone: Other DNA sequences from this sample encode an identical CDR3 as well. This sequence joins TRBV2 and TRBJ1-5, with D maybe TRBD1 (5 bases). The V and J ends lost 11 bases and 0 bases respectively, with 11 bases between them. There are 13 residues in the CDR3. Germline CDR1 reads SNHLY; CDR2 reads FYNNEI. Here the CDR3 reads CAGGTVSNQPQHF. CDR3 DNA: TGTGCCGGCGGGACGGTTAGCAATCAGCCCCAGCATTTT.

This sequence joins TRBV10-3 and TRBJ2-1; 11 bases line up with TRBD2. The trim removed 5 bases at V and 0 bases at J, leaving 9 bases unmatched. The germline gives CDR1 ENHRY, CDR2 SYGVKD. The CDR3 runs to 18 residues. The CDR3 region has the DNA TGTGCCATCAGTACACTAGCGGGAGCACCCAGCTCCTACAATGAGCAGTTCTTC. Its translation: CAISTLAGAPSSYNEQFF.

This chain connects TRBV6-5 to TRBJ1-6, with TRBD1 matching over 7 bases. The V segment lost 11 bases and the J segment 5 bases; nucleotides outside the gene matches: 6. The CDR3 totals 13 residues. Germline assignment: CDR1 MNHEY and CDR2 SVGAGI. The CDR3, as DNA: TGTGCCGGACAGGCGCCCGATAATTCACCCCTCCACTTT. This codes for CAGQAPDNSPLHF.

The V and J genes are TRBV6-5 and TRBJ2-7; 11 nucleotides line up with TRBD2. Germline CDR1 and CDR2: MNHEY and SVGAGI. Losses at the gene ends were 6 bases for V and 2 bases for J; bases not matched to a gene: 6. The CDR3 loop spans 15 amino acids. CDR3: CASSPTSGAPYEQYF. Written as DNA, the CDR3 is TGTGCCAGCAGCCCGACTAGCGGGGCGCCCTACGAGCAGTACTTC.

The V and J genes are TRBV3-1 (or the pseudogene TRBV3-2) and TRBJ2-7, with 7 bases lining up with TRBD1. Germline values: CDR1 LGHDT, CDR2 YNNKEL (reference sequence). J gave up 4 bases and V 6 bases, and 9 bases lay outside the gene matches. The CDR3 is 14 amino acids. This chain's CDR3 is CASSRDRVTYEQYF. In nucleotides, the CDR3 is TGTGCCAGCAGTCGCGACAGGGTGACTTACGAGCAGTACTTC.

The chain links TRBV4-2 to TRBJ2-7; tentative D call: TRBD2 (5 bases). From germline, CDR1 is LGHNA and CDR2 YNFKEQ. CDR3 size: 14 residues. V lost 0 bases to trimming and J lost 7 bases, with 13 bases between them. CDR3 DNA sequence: TGTGCCAGCAGCCAAGATGAGGCAGGAGGAGAGCAGTACTTC. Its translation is CASSQDEAGGEQYF.

The DNA of the CDR3 is TGTGCCAGCAGATTGGAGTCGCCTAATTACAATGAGCAGTTCTTC. Translating it yields CASRLESPNYNEQFF. The gene calls are TRBV11-2 and TRBJ2-1; D remains unclear. This CDR3 spans 15 amino acids. Trimming took off 6 bases at V and 4 bases at J, with 16 bases between the two ends. Per germline, CDR1 SGHAT and CDR2 FQNNGV.

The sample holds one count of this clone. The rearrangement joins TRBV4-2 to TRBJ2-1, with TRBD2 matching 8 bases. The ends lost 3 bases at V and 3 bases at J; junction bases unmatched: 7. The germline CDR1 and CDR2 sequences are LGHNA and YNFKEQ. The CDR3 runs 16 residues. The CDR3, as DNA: TGTGCCAGCAGCCATCCCGGGACTAGTGGCTACAATGAGCAGTTCTTC. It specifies CASSHPGTSGYNEQFF.

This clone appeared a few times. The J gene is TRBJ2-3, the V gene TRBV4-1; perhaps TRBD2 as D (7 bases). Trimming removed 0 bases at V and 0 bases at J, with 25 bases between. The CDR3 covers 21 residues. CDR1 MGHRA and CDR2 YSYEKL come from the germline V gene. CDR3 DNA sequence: TGCGCCAGCAGCCAAGATTCAAATGGGTCAGTACGGGGGGCTAGCACAGATACGCAGTATTTT. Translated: CASSQDSNGSVRGASTDTQYF.

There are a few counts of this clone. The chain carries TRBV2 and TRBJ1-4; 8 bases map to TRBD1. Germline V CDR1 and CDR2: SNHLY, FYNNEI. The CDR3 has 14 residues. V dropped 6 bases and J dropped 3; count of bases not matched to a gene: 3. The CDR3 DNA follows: TGTGCCAGCAGCATGGACAGGGCTAATGAAAAACTGTTTTTT. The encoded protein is CASSMDRANEKLFF.

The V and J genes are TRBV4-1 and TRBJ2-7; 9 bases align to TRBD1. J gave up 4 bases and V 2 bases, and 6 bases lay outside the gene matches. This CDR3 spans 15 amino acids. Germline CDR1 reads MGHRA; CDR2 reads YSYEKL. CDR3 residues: CASSQPGTGLYEQYF. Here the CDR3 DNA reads TGCGCCAGCAGCCAACCCGGGACAGGGCTTTACGAGCAGTACTTC.

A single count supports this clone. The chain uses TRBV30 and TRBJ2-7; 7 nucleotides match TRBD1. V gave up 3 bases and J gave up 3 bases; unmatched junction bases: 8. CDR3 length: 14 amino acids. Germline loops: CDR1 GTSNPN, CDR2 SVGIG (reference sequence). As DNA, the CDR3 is TGTGCCTGGAGGGGTTGGGACAGCAACTACGAGCAGTACTTC. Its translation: CAWRGWDSNYEQYF.

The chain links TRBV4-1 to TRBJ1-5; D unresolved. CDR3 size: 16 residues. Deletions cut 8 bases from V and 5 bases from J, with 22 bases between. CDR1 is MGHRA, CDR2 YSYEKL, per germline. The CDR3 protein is CASRMDPGSAYQPQHF. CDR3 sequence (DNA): TGCGCCAGCCGAATGGACCCGGGATCGGCTTATCAGCCCCAGCATTTT.

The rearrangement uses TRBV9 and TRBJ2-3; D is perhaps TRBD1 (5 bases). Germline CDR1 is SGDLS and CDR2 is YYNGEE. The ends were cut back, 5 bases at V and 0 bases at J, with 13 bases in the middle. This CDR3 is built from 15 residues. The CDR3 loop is CASSAGLTSTDTQYF. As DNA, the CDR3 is TGTGCCAGCAGTGCAGGGTTAACTAGCACAGATACGCAGTATTTT.

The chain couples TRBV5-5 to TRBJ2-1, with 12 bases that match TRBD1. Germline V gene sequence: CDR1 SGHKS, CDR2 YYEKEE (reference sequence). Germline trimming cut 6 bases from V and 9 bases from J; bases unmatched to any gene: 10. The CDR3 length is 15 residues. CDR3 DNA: TGTGCCAGCAACCCGGGACAGGGGGCTTGGGGTGAGCAGTTCTTC. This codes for CASNPGQGAWGEQFF.

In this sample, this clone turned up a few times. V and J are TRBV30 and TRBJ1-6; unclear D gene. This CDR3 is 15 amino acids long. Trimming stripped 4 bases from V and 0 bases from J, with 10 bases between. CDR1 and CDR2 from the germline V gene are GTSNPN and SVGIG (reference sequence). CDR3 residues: CAWNRLSSYNSPLHF. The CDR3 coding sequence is TGTGCCTGGAACCGACTGAGCTCCTATAATTCACCCCTCCACTTT.

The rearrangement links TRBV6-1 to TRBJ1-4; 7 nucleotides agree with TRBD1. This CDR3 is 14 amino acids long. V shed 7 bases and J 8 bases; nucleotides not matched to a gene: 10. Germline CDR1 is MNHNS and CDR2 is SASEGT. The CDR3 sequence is CASKPGQWYEKLFF. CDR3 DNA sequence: TGTGCCAGCAAACCGGGACAGTGGTACGAAAAACTGTTTTTT.